Listed here is a single TCR beta chain. Its antigen is as yet unknown. The source of the sample is a study of cytomegalovirus exposure and HLA in healthy donors. Study observations and caveats: One variant, a missense change in DCLRE1C, was linked in a later analysis to TCR beta V- and J-gene trimming. Presence/absence analyses took donor sequencing depth as roughly uniform. In a later analysis, HLA-associated TCR beta chains were more clonally expanded than equally common others.

PCR used 60 Vbeta primers and 13 Jbeta primers. The method was immunoSEQ multiplex PCR; TCRdb's version includes in-frame clones alone and lacks a portion of them. The sample data list roughly 65,000 clones. This CDR3 spans 16 amino acids. Per the germline V gene, CDR1 is SGHDT and CDR2 is YYEEEE. V lost 2 bases and J lost 3, with 16 bases in between. Healthy individuals who donated bone marrow served as the donors. The V call is TRBV5-6, the J call TRBJ2-3; maybe TRBD1 (5 bases). This clonotype was sampled from a boy younger than 18 in good health and CMV-seronegative. Sample: PBMCs. CDR3 sequence reads: CASSFPSSGRTDTQYF. Here the CDR3 DNA reads TGTGCCAGCAGCTTCCCTTCGTCAGGGCGGACAGATACGCAGTATTTT.